Here is one T cell receptor (beta chain) with its context. CDR1 is LNHNV, CDR2 YYDKDF, per germline (reference sequence). Trimming removed 0 bases from V and 10 bases from J, with 10 bases in between. CDR3 length: 13 residues. This specimen belongs to a study of cytomegalovirus exposure and HLA in healthy donors. The PCR contained 60 Vbeta and 13 Jbeta primers. The data were produced by immunoSEQ multiplex PCR, yet TCRdb's version contains in-frame clones alone and is incomplete. The sample has over 130,000 clones; over 60% are singletons. The V gene is TRBV15, the J gene TRBJ2-1; D gene unclear. The sample comprised PBMCs. This TCR came from a woman aged 60-75 years in good health and CMV-seronegative. The CDR3 region has the DNA TGTGCCACCAGCAGAGATTCGAGAGGCGAGCAGTTCTTC. It encodes CATSRDSRGEQFF.